Presented here are 13 T cell receptor beta chains from one specimen sequenced in a study of shared clonotypes between healthy human individuals. The method was immunoSEQ multiplex PCR; TCRdb's version includes in-frame clones alone and lacks a portion of them. This table holds fewer than 550,000 clones, about 79% found once. The sequenced sample was PBMCs. These receptors were obtained from a woman in her forties in good health. Some clones in this sample may be carry-over from other donors' samples.

The V and J genes are TRBV4-3 and TRBJ2-5; no definite D call. V was shortened by 1 base and J by 0 bases, with 9 bases between the two germline ends. The CDR3 runs 15 residues. In germline, CDR1 is LGHNA, CDR2 YSLEER. The DNA of the CDR3 is TGCGCCAGCAGCCAAGGTCGTATGGACCAAGAGACCCAGTACTTC. Protein product: CASSQGRMDQETQYF.

This clone was found a few times. Additional DNA sequences in this sample encode the identical CDR3. The V and J genes are TRBV19 and TRBJ1-1; a possible D gene is TRBD1 (6 bases). V lost 3 bases and J lost 5, with 13 bases in between. CDR1 and CDR2 from the germline V gene are LNHDA and SQIVND (reference sequence). CDR3 length: 14 amino acids. CDR3 nucleotide sequence: TGTGCCAGTAGTATTCCAGGGGTTCTGACTGAAGCTTTCTTT. The encoded protein is CASSIPGVLTEAFF.

V gene TRBV5-1 combines with J gene TRBJ1-2; D is ambiguous. Trimming shortened V by 4 bases and J by 4 bases, and 17 bases separated the two germline ends. Germline CDR1 reads SGHRS; CDR2 reads YFSETQ. CDR3 length: 15 amino acids. The CDR3 DNA follows: TGCGCCAGCAGCCTTGGGGATGGCGATGGCTATGGCTACACCTTC. As protein: CASSLGDGDGYGYTF.

In its sample, this clone was seen many times. V gene TRBV5-1 combines with J gene TRBJ2-2; no definite D call. CDR3 size: 15 residues. With 1 base removed from V and 1 base from J, the gap between germline ends came to 8 bases. Germline CDR1 SGHRS, CDR2 YFSETQ. In nucleotides, the CDR3 is TGCGCCAGCAGCTTGTATAGGCTGAACACCGGGGAGCTGTTTTTT. Translated: CASSLYRLNTGELFF. The full variable domain, with the rest looked up from reference TRBV5-1 and TRBJ2-2, is KAGVTQTPRYLIKTRGQQVTLSCSPISGHRSVSWYQQTPGQGLQFLFEYFSETQRNKGNFPGRFSGRQFSNSRSEMNVSTLELGDSALYLCASSLYRLNTGELFFGEGSRLTVL.

With regard to this clone: The sample holds other DNA sequences that translate to the same CDR3. V usage is TRBV27 and J usage is TRBJ2-7; 9 nucleotides agree with TRBD2. Germline V CDR1 and CDR2: MNHEY, SMNVEV (reference sequence). The CDR3 loop spans 14 amino acids. J was trimmed by 2 bases and V by 3 bases; bases with no gene match: 2. CDR3 residues: CASSFAGGPYEQYF. The CDR3 coding sequence is TGTGCCAGCAGTTTTGCGGGAGGGCCCTACGAGCAGTACTTC.

Of note for this clone: Other nucleotide sequences from this sample produce the same CDR3. V gene TRBV21-1 combines with J gene TRBJ2-7; TRBD2, the table's D call, was not compared with the DNA. TRBV21-1 is a listed pseudogene. This CDR3 is 14 amino acids long. CDR3 in DNA: TGTGCCAGCATCCCGACTAGTGACTCCTACGAGCAGTACTTC. This encodes CASIPTSDSYEQYF.

The chain uses TRBV19 and TRBJ1-6; 7 nucleotides align to TRBD1. This CDR3 region has 14 residues. Germline loops: CDR1 LNHDA, CDR2 SQIVND (reference sequence). V shed 5 bases, J shed 5 bases, and the junction held 3 bases outside the gene matches. The CDR3 bases are TGTGCCAGTAGTGGACAGGCGGATAATTCACCCCTCCACTTT. This gives the protein CASSGQADNSPLHF.

V and J are TRBV23-1 and TRBJ1-2; D gene ambiguous. TRBV23-1 is an ORF for which the function is uncertain. V gave up 6 bases and J gave up 7 bases, with 24 bases separating them. The CDR3 is 16 amino acids. The CDR3 protein is CASRTPDPAFDLGYTF. CDR3 in DNA: TGCGCCAGCAGAACACCGGACCCCGCATTCGACCTTGGCTACACCTTC.

The V gene is TRBV27, the J gene TRBJ2-7; 8 positions agree with TRBD2. Per germline, CDR1 MNHEY and CDR2 SMNVEV (reference sequence). Trimming removed 5 bases from V and 6 bases from J; junction bases left unmatched: 6. CDR3 length: 13 residues. In DNA form, the CDR3 reads TGTGCCAGCAGTCCGGGACTAGTTGGCGAGCAGTACTTC. As protein: CASSPGLVGEQYF.

A note on this clone: Within the sample, other DNA sequences also encode this same CDR3. The chain employs TRBV29-1 and TRBJ1-5; no clear D gene. Germline-derived CDR1 and CDR2 are SQVTM and ANQGSEA. This CDR3 contains 12 residues. Trimming left V 4 bases short and J 2 bases short, with 6 bases between. The CDR3, as DNA: TGCAGCGTTGGATCCGGCAATCAGCCCCAGCATTTT. Protein: CSVGSGNQPQHF.

The rearrangement links TRBV7-3 to TRBJ2-3; D might be TRBD2 (5 bases). CDR1 SGHTA and CDR2 FQGTGA come from the germline V gene. V was trimmed by 1 base and J by 2 bases, leaving 10 bases between them. CDR3 length equals 15 residues. The CDR3 here is CASSLSSSYTDTQYF. DNA of the CDR3: TGTGCCAGCAGCTTAAGCTCTAGCTACACAGATACGCAGTATTTT. The whole variable domain, remainder taken from reference TRBV7-3 and TRBJ2-3, is GAGVSQTPSNKVTEKGKYVELRCDPISGHTALYWYRQSLGQGPEFLIYFQGTGAADDSGLPNDRFFAVRPEGSVSTLKIQRTERGDSAVYLCASSLSSSYTDTQYFGPGTRLTVL.

This clone was observed at least ten times. Other DNA sequences in this specimen translate into the identical CDR3. CDR3: CASSLLGGNQPQHF. The CDR3 DNA follows: TGTGCCAGCAGTCTCCTAGGGGGCAATCAGCCCCAGCATTTT. V gene TRBV27 combines with J gene TRBJ1-5, with TRBD1 as a possible D gene (5 bases). Trimming left V 5 bases short and J 2 bases short, with 10 bases between. Per germline, CDR1 MNHEY and CDR2 SMNVEV (reference sequence). CDR3 length equals 14 residues.

This clone was counted a few times. V usage is TRBV7-2 and J usage is TRBJ2-2; no reliable D call. Germline assignment: CDR1 SGHTA and CDR2 FQGNSA. There are 13 residues in the CDR3. V dropped 3 bases and J dropped 5 bases, with 7 bases sitting between them. The CDR3, as DNA: TGTGCCAGCAGCTTTTACCCTACCGGGGAGCTGTTTTTT. Translating gives CASSFYPTGELFF.